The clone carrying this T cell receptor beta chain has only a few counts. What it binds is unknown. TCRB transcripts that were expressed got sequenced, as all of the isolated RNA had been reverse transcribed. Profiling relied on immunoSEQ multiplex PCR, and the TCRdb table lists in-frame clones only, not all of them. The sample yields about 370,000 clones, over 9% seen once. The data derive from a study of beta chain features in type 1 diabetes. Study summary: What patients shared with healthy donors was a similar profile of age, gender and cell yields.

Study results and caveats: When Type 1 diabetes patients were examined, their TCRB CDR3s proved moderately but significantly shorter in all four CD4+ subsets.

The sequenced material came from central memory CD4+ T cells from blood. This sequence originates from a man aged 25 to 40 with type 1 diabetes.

CDR3 nucleotide sequence: TGTGCCAGCAGCCAAGCGGGAGAGGTTACAGATACGCAGTATTTT. Translated, it gives CASSQAGEVTDTQYF. This chain links TRBV9 with TRBJ2-3, with 8 bases that match TRBD2. The V and J ends lost 4 bases and 3 bases, in that order; junction bases with no gene match: 7. Germline CDR1 is SGDLS and CDR2 is YYNGEE. This CDR3 is 15 amino acids long.